This TCR beta chain was recorded in a study of vaccination and CD4 T cells after COVID-19 (dated by TCRdb to the early 2020s). Looking at the study overall: The convalescent cohort included six males and four females, with two Hispanic individuals, seven Caucasians, two Asians and one multiracial person. Participants got two doses of the Pfizer-BioNTech BNT162b2 vaccine (n=8) or two doses of the Moderna mRNA-1273 vaccine (n=2). Post-COVID blood samples from convalescent patients were collected a median of roughly 100 days after diagnosis, with a range of 35 to 161 days. Post-vaccine blood samples were collected a median of 72 days after the second vaccine dose, ranging from roughly 14 to 241 days. Overlapping spike peptide pools from SARS-CoV-2 and from the common cold coronaviruses HCoV-NL63, HCoV-OC43 and HCoV-229E were used as culture stimuli. In control cultures, a CEFX viral epitope pool was used as positive control, an HIV-1 Nef peptide pool was used as negative control, or no peptide was added. In 10 COVID-19 convalescent patients and a few infection-naive healthy vaccine recipients, the spike-specific CD4+ TCR repertoire before mRNA vaccination was compared with the repertoire after mRNA vaccination. The full study reports these points: Only a relatively small number of convalescent patients were included in the study, and early timepoints following natural infection were not analyzed. An increase in the median number of SARS-CoV-2-reactive clonotypes from 21 after infection to 35 to 40 after vaccination was observed, but the change was not found to be significant. In convalescent patients, nearly all vaccine-specific clones (304 of 307) were found to be mono-reactive for SARS-CoV-2 spike rather than cross-reactive with common cold coronaviruses. In convalescent patients, a median approximately 83% of post-vaccine SARS-CoV-2-reactive clones were detected only after vaccination, and vaccine-specific priming was suggested by this finding.

What this sample's treatment or condition label stands for: roughly 11-day PBMC culture with coronavirus spike peptide pools or control peptides (ViraFEST assay). To expand antigen-specific T cells with peptide pools and then pick out the expanded clonotypes through TCR sequencing, the study relied on the ViraFEST assay. The absence of prior SARS-CoV-2 infection in healthy vaccine recipients was confirmed by negative nucleocapsid antibody tests before and after vaccination. Each well held about 2.2 million PBMCs cultured in IMDM containing roughly 5% human AB serum and approximately 9.8 IU/ml IL-2, with approximately 9.2 ug/ml peptide pools added. On days 3 and 7, half of the culture medium was replaced with fresh IL-2-containing medium. After around 11 days of culture, CD4+ T cells were isolated by negative selection with the EasySep CD4+ T cell isolation kit. Ficoll-Paque Plus gradient centrifugation was used to isolate PBMCs from whole blood, and the isolated PBMCs were then either used fresh or cryopreserved at -140C. Triplicate wells were generally used for each culture condition.

This clonotype was counted only a few times. It has no known antigen specificity. Base-call qualities are not available, and no considerably larger clone is one nucleotide away. Trimming takes 4 bases off V and 3 bases off J; junction bases not matched to a gene: 6. Counted from cysteine to phenylalanine, this CDR3 has 16 amino acids. Only the CDR3 region is kept as DNA, spanning 48 bases read in frame from base 1. Per the germline V gene, MNHEY is the CDR1 and SVGAGI is the CDR2. The library came from PCR. TCR sequencing of DNA from cultured CD4+ T cells used the Oncomine TCR Beta short-read assay at the Johns Hopkins FTIC core. Genomic DNA was extracted from the cultured CD4+ T cells with the QIAamp micro DNA kit. Oncomine TCR Beta libraries from cultured CD4+ T cells were pooled with unique dual indexes and sequenced on an Illumina iSeq 100. Regarding the original processing steps: Non-productive sequences were removed, and CDR3s not starting with C, not ending with F or W, or shorter than 7 amino acids were discarded. Antigen-specific clonotypes were identified using the MANAFEST web application through comparison of peptide-stimulated wells with reference and other culture wells. Positive clones required FDR below 0.05, an odds ratio above 5, and productive frequency above 0.1% in at least two of three replicate wells. Clonotypes that were significantly expanded in both SARS-CoV-2 spike wells and at least one common cold coronavirus spike condition were defined as cross-reactive. Using R version 3.6.1, CDR3 homology was evaluated through Levenshtein distances (stringdist) along with unrooted phylogenetic trees (ape). TCRdb reprocessed the public reads (quality trimming at Q25 with fastp, clone calling with MiXCR) and kept in-frame beta chains. Each CDR3 protein appears once, grouped with its most common genes and DNA. It is TCRdb's table, rather than the study itself, that gives the V and J calls and clone size. The sample table shows around 26,000 distinct CDR3 sequences, and about 61% are seen once. Of the sample, 15% to 20% falls within the top ten clones.

The starting material was CD4+ T cells from blood, cultured in vitro, obtained after SARS-CoV-2 vaccination. This chain joins TRBV6-5 to TRBJ1-3, with TRBD1 identical over 10 junction bases. The clonotype originates from a human donor who received a COVID-19 vaccine. The nucleotide sequence is TGTGCCAGCAGTTTGACAGGGGGCGCAGGTGGAAACACCATATATTTT. Translated, this is CASSLTGGAGGNTIYF.